This note documents a single T cell receptor (beta chain) sequence. These data are taken from a study of blood T cell repertoires in COVID-19. Looking at the study overall: Samples came from the United States, Italy and Spain, spanning acute and convalescent COVID-19. PBMCs, B-cell-depleted T cells, or T cells provided the cDNA or gDNA that made up the material.

Per the original data handling: Reference gene primer amplification gave estimated nucleated cell counts. Assay used: immunoSEQ multiplex PCR; TCRdb lists only in-frame clones, some missing. V and J calls and clone size are given by that table; D and trimming were obtained from the DNA. Here the sample spans 90,000 to 120,000 clones, around 83% being singletons. The origin of this receptor is a man in his 70s with acute or convalescent COVID-19. Sequenced sample: peripheral blood.

CDR3 amino acids: CASSDPSGGTNEQFF. The DNA of the CDR3 is TGTGCCAGCAGTGACCCTAGCGGGGGCACTAATGAGCAGTTCTTC. This chain connects TRBV2 to TRBJ2-1, with 10 bases aligning to TRBD2. CDR3 length equals 15 residues. Germline CDR1 is SNHLY and CDR2 is FYNNEI. The ends lost 3 bases at V and 7 bases at J; junction bases unmatched: 6.